The source of this T cell receptor beta chain is a study of T cell repertoires in cytomegalovirus infection. Study results and caveats: Public TCR beta family frequency separated CMV-and-HLA carriers, including in an independent cohort.

TCRdb reprocessed the reads via MiXCR and lists one record per CDR3 protein. The sample lists about 160,000 distinct CDR3 sequences; about a sixth were seen once. A note on this clonotype: Antigen specificity is unknown.

This CDR3 has 14 amino acids. Germline V CDR1 and CDR2: SEHNR, FQNEAQ (reference sequence). Trimming stripped 2 bases from V and 7 bases from J, with 14 bases between. Sequences were obtained from CD8+ T cells from PBMCs. The TCR comes from a human donor in good health (CMV status not recorded). Some clones in this sample may be carry-over from other donors' samples. The chain employs TRBV7-9 and TRBJ1-1; D unclear. DNA of the CDR3: TGTGCCAGCAGCTTACCCGGTCAGAGGGATGAAGCTTTCTTT. This translates into CASSLPGQRDEAFF.